The clone carrying this TCR beta chain has just a few counts. Its antigen is not identified. The data belong to a study of identical twins. Study-wide results and caveats: Excess low generation probability was seen in twin-shared out-of-frame alpha sequences.

Template switching (which added a universal primer site) was used, and cDNA carried unique molecular identifiers. TCRdb reprocessed the 5' RACE reads with MiXCR, giving one entry per CDR3 protein. Among about 890,000 distinct CDR3 sequences listed, over 9% were seen once. This same sample was also part of a study on yellow fever vaccine responses in identical twins.

This clonotype originated in a woman younger than 35 in good health. The specimen sequenced was PBMCs.

The CDR3 spells CASGFLGTVSYNEQFF. CDR3 nucleotides: TGTGCTAGTGGTTTCCTCGGGACTGTTTCCTACAATGAGCAGTTCTTC. The chain is built from TRBV12-5 and TRBJ2-1; possible D gene TRBD2, 6 bases. V lost 3 bases and J lost 1, with 13 bases in between. The CDR3 contains 16 residues. CDR1 and CDR2 from the germline V gene are LGHNT and FRNRAP.